Listed below are T cell receptor beta chains from one sample, sequenced in a study of blood T cells in healthy people across ages. TCRdb re-analysed the 5' RACE reads in MiXCR, keeping a single row per CDR3 protein. Of fewer than 800,000 distinct CDR3 sequences in the sample, under 25% were seen once. Sequencing was performed on blood. These receptors originate from a man between 65 and 85 years old in good health. Both conserved end residues are part of each CDR3. A D gene is named only where the DNA matches it firmly. Clone size is given for some rows only: seen once, a few or many times, or a class if the clone is expanded.

j_gene: TRBJ1-1; v_gene: TRBV3-1; abundance: few; d_gene: -; CDR3nt: TGTGCCAGCAGCCCAAATAGGGAGAACACTGAAGCTTTCTTT; CDR3aa: CASSPNRENTEAFF
j_gene: TRBJ1-3; v_gene: TRBV5-1; abundance: few; d_gene: -; CDR3nt: TGCGCCAGCAGCTTCGGGACTGCTACTGGAAACACCATATATTTT; CDR3aa: CASSFGTATGNTIYF
j_gene: TRBJ2-7; v_gene: TRBV4-3; abundance: many; d_gene: -; CDR3nt: TGCGCCAGCAGCCAAGTTACCGGGCCAAGCTCCTACGAGCAGTACTTC; CDR3aa: CASSQVTGPSSYEQYF
j_gene: TRBJ2-5; v_gene: TRBV20-1; abundance: -; d_gene: TRBD2; CDR3nt: TGCAGTGCTGGAACTAGCGGTCGTTGGGAGACCCAGTACTTC; CDR3aa: CSAGTSGRWETQYF
j_gene: TRBJ1-2; v_gene: TRBV9; abundance: -; d_gene: TRBD1; CDR3nt: TGTGCCAGCGGGGGGGACAGAAACTATGGCTACACCTTC; CDR3aa: CASGGDRNYGYTF
j_gene: TRBJ2-7; v_gene: TRBV7-2; abundance: -; d_gene: TRBD1; CDR3nt: TGTGCCAGCAGCTTCACCGGGACAGCGAGCTCCTACGAGCAGTACTTC; CDR3aa: CASSFTGTASSYEQYF
j_gene: TRBJ2-7; v_gene: TRBV9; abundance: many; d_gene: -; CDR3nt: TGTGCCAGCAGCGTGTTCCCCTCGAGTGTCTTCCCTGGCGAGCAGTACTTC; CDR3aa: CASSVFPSSVFPGEQYF
j_gene: TRBJ2-5; v_gene: TRBV6-2/TRBV6-3; abundance: few; d_gene: -; CDR3nt: TGTGCCAGCAGTTACTCGATAGACGGGCAAGAGACCCAGTACTTC; CDR3aa: CASSYSIDGQETQYF
j_gene: TRBJ2-5; v_gene: TRBV12-3/TRBV12-4; abundance: -; d_gene: TRBD1; CDR3nt: TGTGCCAGCAGTTACCGACAGGGGGCGGGTGAGACCCAGTACTTC; CDR3aa: CASSYRQGAGETQYF
j_gene: TRBJ2-1; v_gene: TRBV9; abundance: few; d_gene: TRBD2; CDR3nt: TGTGCCAGCAGCGTAGCGATAGCGGGAGGGAGGAATGAGCAGTTCTTC; CDR3aa: CASSVAIAGGRNEQFF
j_gene: TRBJ1-4; v_gene: TRBV7-9; abundance: few; d_gene: TRBD1; CDR3nt: TGTGCCAGCAGCCCAATTGGGGGGACAGATAATGAAAAACTGTTTTTT; CDR3aa: CASSPIGGTDNEKLFF
j_gene: TRBJ2-2; v_gene: TRBV12-3/TRBV12-4; abundance: -; d_gene: TRBD2; CDR3nt: TGTGCCAGCATCCCGGGACTAGTGAACACCGGGGAGCTGTTTTTT; CDR3aa: CASIPGLVNTGELFF
j_gene: TRBJ2-3; v_gene: TRBV7-2; abundance: -; d_gene: -; CDR3nt: TGTGCCAGCAGCTTAGCGGGAGTCGTATCAGATACGCAATATTTT; CDR3aa: CASSLAGVVSDTQYF
j_gene: TRBJ2-4; v_gene: TRBV12-3/TRBV12-4; abundance: few; d_gene: -; CDR3nt: TGTGCCAGCAGTTTATGGCGGGACAACATAGCCAAAAACATTCAGTACTTC; CDR3aa: CASSLWRDNIAKNIQYF
j_gene: TRBJ2-4; v_gene: TRBV6-5; abundance: few; d_gene: TRBD2; CDR3nt: TGTGCCAGCAGTTCCCTTAGCGGGAGAGATGGAAACATTCAGTACTTC; CDR3aa: CASSSLSGRDGNIQYF
j_gene: TRBJ2-1; v_gene: TRBV30; abundance: -; d_gene: TRBD2; CDR3nt: TGTGCCGGGGTTCCTCCGGGAGGGTACAATGAGCAGTTCTTC; CDR3aa: CAGVPPGGYNEQFF
j_gene: TRBJ2-7; v_gene: TRBV10-3; abundance: -; d_gene: TRBD2; CDR3nt: TGTGCCATCAGTGAGTGGGGGACTAGCGCGACGTACGAGCAGTACTTC; CDR3aa: CAISEWGTSATYEQYF
j_gene: TRBJ2-5; v_gene: TRBV20-1; abundance: -; d_gene: -; CDR3nt: TGCAGTGCGGGCCTACAGGGTATGGAGGAGACCCAGTACTTC; CDR3aa: CSAGLQGMEETQYF
j_gene: TRBJ1-1; v_gene: TRBV5-1; abundance: many; d_gene: -; CDR3nt: TGCGCCAGCAGCTTAGGATCTGAAGCTTTCTTT; CDR3aa: CASSLGSEAFF
j_gene: TRBJ2-5; v_gene: TRBV6-6; abundance: many; d_gene: -; CDR3nt: TGTGCCAGCACCCTTACCCGCGGACTCGGGGAGACCCAGTACTTC; CDR3aa: CASTLTRGLGETQYF
j_gene: TRBJ1-4; v_gene: TRBV6-5; abundance: few; d_gene: -; CDR3nt: TGTGCCAGCAGTTCAGGGCTGGCTAATGAAAAACTGTTTTTT; CDR3aa: CASSSGLANEKLFF
j_gene: TRBJ1-4; v_gene: TRBV12-3/TRBV12-4; abundance: -; d_gene: -; CDR3nt: TGTGCCAGCAGCTGGGAGTTTCAAGGGGAAAAACTGTTTTTT; CDR3aa: CASSWEFQGEKLFF
j_gene: TRBJ1-6; v_gene: TRBV7-9; abundance: -; d_gene: -; CDR3nt: TGTGCCAGCAGCTTATCTCGGAGCTCCTATAATTCACCCCTCCACTTT; CDR3aa: CASSLSRSSYNSPLHF
j_gene: TRBJ2-1; v_gene: TRBV12-3/TRBV12-4; abundance: few; d_gene: -; CDR3nt: TGTGCCAGCAGTCACGAAGGCGTCTCTGGGGAGCAGTTCTTC; CDR3aa: CASSHEGVSGEQFF
j_gene: TRBJ1-5; v_gene: TRBV7-8; abundance: few; d_gene: -; CDR3nt: TGTGCCAGCAGCTTAGCGCCCGGGACCCATCAGCCCCAGCATTTT; CDR3aa: CASSLAPGTHQPQHF
j_gene: TRBJ1-1; v_gene: TRBV20-1; abundance: few; d_gene: -; CDR3nt: TGCAGTGCTAGAGATGGCGCCACTTACACTGAAGCTTTCTTT; CDR3aa: CSARDGATYTEAFF
j_gene: TRBJ2-5; v_gene: TRBV12-3/TRBV12-4; abundance: few; d_gene: -; CDR3nt: TGTGCCAGCAGCCGGTACAGGGACCTCCGGGAGACCCAGTACTTC; CDR3aa: CASSRYRDLRETQYF
j_gene: TRBJ1-6; v_gene: TRBV7-2; abundance: -; d_gene: -; CDR3nt: TGTGCCAGCAAAACCCTCGCGGCAGCTTATAATTCACCCCTCCACTTT; CDR3aa: CASKTLAAAYNSPLHF
j_gene: TRBJ2-7; v_gene: TRBV12-5; abundance: few; d_gene: -; CDR3nt: TGTGCTAGTGGCCTGGGACATGGCGAGCAGTACTTC; CDR3aa: CASGLGHGEQYF
j_gene: TRBJ1-1; v_gene: TRBV9; abundance: -; d_gene: TRBD1; CDR3nt: TGTGCCAGCAGCGTAGCCCCGGGACAGAGAAACACTGAAGCTTTCTTT; CDR3aa: CASSVAPGQRNTEAFF
j_gene: TRBJ2-3; v_gene: TRBV2; abundance: -; d_gene: -; CDR3nt: TGTGCCAGCAGGTCCCTCGGTCGGGGCACAGATACGCAGTATTTT; CDR3aa: CASRSLGRGTDTQYF
j_gene: TRBJ2-2; v_gene: TRBV15; abundance: few; d_gene: TRBD2; CDR3nt: TGTGCCACCAGCAGGGCTAGCGGGAGCAACACCGGGGAGCTGTTTTTT; CDR3aa: CATSRASGSNTGELFF
j_gene: TRBJ2-5; v_gene: TRBV20-1; abundance: few; d_gene: -; CDR3nt: TGCAGTGCTAGAGGTCCTTCCTCCTACGAGCAGTGCTTC; CDR3aa: CSARGPSSYEQCF
j_gene: TRBJ1-5; v_gene: TRBV7-9; abundance: -; d_gene: -; CDR3nt: TGTGCCAGCAGCAAGATAGCGGGTGGCCCCGATACGCAGCATTTT; CDR3aa: CASSKIAGGPDTQHF
j_gene: TRBJ2-2; v_gene: TRBV10-3; abundance: -; d_gene: -; CDR3nt: TGTGCCATCAGTGAGTCATGGGGGCCTGACACCGGGGAGCTGTTTTTT; CDR3aa: CAISESWGPDTGELFF
j_gene: TRBJ2-1; v_gene: TRBV12-3/TRBV12-4; abundance: -; d_gene: -; CDR3nt: TGTACCAGCAGTATCCCTAGCTCCTACAATGAGCAGTTCTTC; CDR3aa: CTSSIPSSYNEQFF
j_gene: TRBJ1-4; v_gene: TRBV4-1; abundance: -; d_gene: -; CDR3nt: TGCGCCAGCAGCCAACTCCAGAATGAAAAACTGTTTTTT; CDR3aa: CASSQLQNEKLFF
j_gene: TRBJ2-3; v_gene: TRBV7-2; abundance: -; d_gene: -; CDR3nt: TGTGCCAGCAGCCTCGGATCCGGGTATCCAGATACGCAGTATTTT; CDR3aa: CASSLGSGYPDTQYF
j_gene: TRBJ1-3; v_gene: TRBV20-1; abundance: few; d_gene: -; CDR3nt: TGCAGTGCACACCAGGCGGGAGGAAACACCATATATTTT; CDR3aa: CSAHQAGGNTIYF
j_gene: TRBJ1-2; v_gene: TRBV28; abundance: few; d_gene: -; CDR3nt: TGTGCCAGCAGTCTTACCACCGCCTATGGCTACACCTTC; CDR3aa: CASSLTTAYGYTF
j_gene: TRBJ2-7; v_gene: TRBV25-1; abundance: -; d_gene: TRBD2; CDR3nt: TGTGCCAGCAGTGAACGGGGACTAGCGGGACTATCCGAGCAGTACTTC; CDR3aa: CASSERGLAGLSEQYF
j_gene: TRBJ2-5; v_gene: TRBV27; abundance: few; d_gene: -; CDR3nt: TGTGCCAGCGGGACACACGGTAAAATTGTGACCCAGTACTTC; CDR3aa: CASGTHGKIVTQYF
j_gene: TRBJ2-1; v_gene: TRBV12-3/TRBV12-4; abundance: -; d_gene: -; CDR3nt: TGTGCCAGCACCCTTTCGATGACCTACAATGAGCAGTTCTTC; CDR3aa: CASTLSMTYNEQFF
j_gene: TRBJ2-5; v_gene: TRBV7-9; abundance: -; d_gene: -; CDR3nt: TGTGCCAGCAGCCTCGGGCTAGATCGGGAGACCCAGTACTTC; CDR3aa: CASSLGLDRETQYF
j_gene: TRBJ2-7; v_gene: TRBV3-1; abundance: many; d_gene: -; CDR3nt: TGTGCCAGCAGTCAGGATTTGTACGAGCAGTACTTC; CDR3aa: CASSQDLYEQYF
j_gene: TRBJ2-5; v_gene: TRBV15; abundance: few; d_gene: TRBD1; CDR3nt: TGTGCCACCGCCAGCGGGCAGGGGGCATTAGAGACCCAGTACTTC; CDR3aa: CATASGQGALETQYF
j_gene: TRBJ1-1; v_gene: TRBV27; abundance: -; d_gene: -; CDR3nt: TGTGTCAGCAGCCTGACAGCGAACACTGAAGCTTTCTTT; CDR3aa: CVSSLTANTEAFF
j_gene: TRBJ2-1; v_gene: TRBV5-1; abundance: -; d_gene: TRBD2; CDR3nt: TGCGCCAGCAGCTCCGGACTAGCGGGAGCTGGGAATGAGCAGTTCTTC; CDR3aa: CASSSGLAGAGNEQFF
j_gene: TRBJ2-1; v_gene: TRBV20-1; abundance: -; d_gene: TRBD2; CDR3nt: TGCAGTGCGTATGCTAGCGGGAGTGAGAATGAGCAGTTCTTC; CDR3aa: CSAYASGSENEQFF
j_gene: TRBJ1-2; v_gene: TRBV6-6; abundance: few; d_gene: -; CDR3nt: TGTGCCAGCAGTTCGGGGAAGGGTGGCTACACCTTC; CDR3aa: CASSSGKGGYTF
j_gene: TRBJ2-5; v_gene: TRBV25-1; abundance: few; d_gene: -; CDR3nt: TGTGCCAGCAGTAGCTTCCCCATGCAAGAGACCCAGTACTTC; CDR3aa: CASSSFPMQETQYF
j_gene: TRBJ2-5; v_gene: TRBV10-3; abundance: few; d_gene: TRBD1; CDR3nt: TGTGCCATCAGTACCGGGACAGGGGTCGGAGAGACCCAGTACTTC; CDR3aa: CAISTGTGVGETQYF
j_gene: TRBJ2-1; v_gene: TRBV6-5; abundance: -; d_gene: TRBD2; CDR3nt: TGTGCCAGCAGTTACTCGAGGTCGGTAAGCGGGAGAAGGAATGAGCAGTTCTTC; CDR3aa: CASSYSRSVSGRRNEQFF
j_gene: TRBJ2-7; v_gene: TRBV6-2/TRBV6-3; abundance: few; d_gene: -; CDR3nt: TGTGCCAGCAGAAGGACAGATTTCGAGCAGTACTTC; CDR3aa: CASRRTDFEQYF
j_gene: TRBJ2-3; v_gene: TRBV28; abundance: many; d_gene: -; CDR3nt: TGTGCCAGCAGTTTAGTTGGTAAAGGTGGAGATACGCAGTATTTT; CDR3aa: CASSLVGKGGDTQYF
j_gene: TRBJ1-2; v_gene: TRBV7-2; abundance: -; d_gene: TRBD1; CDR3nt: TGTGCCAGCAGCTCTCGGGACAGGGGAAGTGGTGGCTACACCTTC; CDR3aa: CASSSRDRGSGGYTF